This T cell receptor beta chain was recovered during a study of shared clonotypes between healthy human individuals. Study outcomes and limitations: Clonotype sharing among donors, it was expected, would be affected by sequencing depth.

TCRdb's table, derived via immunoSEQ multiplex PCR, lists solely in-frame clones and lacks some. Found here are 2,500,000 or so clones, roughly nine tenths of them singletons; the top ten hold around 0.14%. The CDR3 has 19 residues. J lost 1 base, V lost 0 bases, and 10 bases had no gene match. Germline V gene lookup returns CDR1 SGHRS and CDR2 YFSETQ. Turning to this clone: Its target is not known.

The receptor was isolated from a man aged 18 to 30 in good health. The rearrangement links TRBV5-1 to TRBJ2-3, with TRBD2 matching 11 bases. Material: naive CD4+ T cells sorted from blood. As for subset: CD45RA+ positively selected. CDR3 amino acids: CASSLGLAGGPERTDTQYF. CDR3 coding DNA: TGCGCCAGCAGCTTGGGTCTAGCGGGAGGACCCGAACGCACAGATACGCAGTATTTT.